The clone carrying this T cell receptor beta chain appeared many times. Its antigen is still unknown. This record belongs to a study of neurological immune-mediated disorders. Whole-study results and caveats: CDR3 amino acid sequences found in expanded clones were never shared across subjects, suggesting private repertoires in all groups.

The unsorted libraries were prepared from 2 million PBMCs (stored at -80 C). V was cut by 1 base and J by 2 bases, with 18 bases left in between. Germline loops: CDR1 DFQATT, CDR2 SNEGSKA (reference sequence). The CDR3 covers 16 residues. TCRdb independently ran MiXCR on the 5' RACE reads; one entry per CDR3 protein. The sample holds about 28,000 distinct CDR3 sequences, 9% to 14% seen once. The gene calls are TRBV20-1 and TRBJ2-7, with a possible D match to TRBD1 (6 bases). Sequenced material: PBMCs. This clonotype originated in a woman in her sixties or seventies in good health. The CDR3 spells CSARARGVGATYEQYF. For the CDR3, the DNA is TGCAGTGCTAGAGCTCGGGGTGTGGGGGCGACCTACGAGCAGTACTTC.